These 2 T cell receptor beta chains were sequenced from one sample in a study of preoperative IRX-2 immunotherapy in early breast cancer. TCRdb's copy holds only in-frame clones and misses some; the assay was immunoSEQ multiplex PCR. Among under 40,000 clones listed, around 92% were seen once. The treatment: preoperative locoregional IRX-2 cytokine immunotherapy. Sequenced material: tumor tissue, taken after IRX-2 immunotherapy. These TCRs come from a human donor with breast cancer.

The chain is built from TRBV6-8 and TRBJ1-2, with D perhaps matching TRBD1 (6 bases). With 5 bases removed from V and 4 bases from J, the gap between germline ends came to 14 bases. CDR3 size: 14 residues. Germline-derived CDR1 and CDR2 are MNHGY and SAAAGT. CDR3 DNA: TGTGCCAGCAGTGATCCGGGGGCCAGCTATGGCTACACCTTC. Amino acid sequence: CASSDPGASYGYTF.

The chain carries TRBV19 and TRBJ2-5; TRBD2 is a possible D gene (7 bases). V dropped 3 bases and J dropped 4 bases, with 12 bases sitting between them. The CDR3 sequence is 14 residues long. CDR1 LNHDA and CDR2 SQIVND come from the germline V gene (reference sequence). CDR3 residues: CASSMRGRAETQYF. The CDR3 DNA sequence: TGTGCCAGTAGTATGAGGGGGAGGGCAGAGACCCAGTACTTC.